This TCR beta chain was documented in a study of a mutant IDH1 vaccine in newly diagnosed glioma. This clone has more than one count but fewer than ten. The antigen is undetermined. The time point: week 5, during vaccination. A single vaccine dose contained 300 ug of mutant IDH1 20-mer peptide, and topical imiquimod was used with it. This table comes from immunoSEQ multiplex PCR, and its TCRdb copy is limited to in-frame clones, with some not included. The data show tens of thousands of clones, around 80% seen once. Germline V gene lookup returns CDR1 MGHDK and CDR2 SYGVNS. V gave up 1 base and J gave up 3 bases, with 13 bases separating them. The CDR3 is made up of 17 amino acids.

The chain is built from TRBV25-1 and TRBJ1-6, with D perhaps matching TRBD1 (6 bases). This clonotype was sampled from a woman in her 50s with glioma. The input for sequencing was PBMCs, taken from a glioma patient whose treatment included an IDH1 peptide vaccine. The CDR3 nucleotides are TGTGCCAGCAGTGAATCTCTGGGGACAAGCTATAATTCACCCCTCCACTTT. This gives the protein CASSESLGTSYNSPLHF.